The present T cell receptor (beta chain) was sequenced within a study of beta chain features in type 1 diabetes. Notes on the study in general: Type 1 diabetes patients had moderately but significantly shorter TCRB CDR3s in all four CD4+ subsets.

Investigators reverse transcribed all isolated RNA, so they sequenced expressed TCRB transcripts. Assay: immunoSEQ multiplex PCR; the TCRdb copy retains only in-frame clones and omits some. Among about 41,000 clones listed, 65% to 70% were seen once. The CDR3 totals 14 residues. Trimming shortened V by 1 base and J by 4 bases, and 10 bases separated the two germline ends. CDR1 is SGHTA, CDR2 FQGNSA, per germline. On this clone itself: Its antigen is not identified.

This clonotype was sampled from a man aged 25 to 40 with type 1 diabetes. Some clones in this sample may be carry-over from other donors' samples. This chain uses TRBV7-2 with TRBJ1-1; tentative D call: TRBD1 (5 bases). The sequenced material came from Tregs from blood. For the CDR3, the DNA is TGTGCCAGCAGCTTAGGGCGAAGGGGCACTGAAGCTTTCTTT. This codes for CASSLGRRGTEAFF.